The rows below give T cell receptor beta chains drawn from one sample of a study of shared clonotypes between healthy human individuals. The assay was immunoSEQ multiplex PCR, and TCRdb's table has in-frame clones only and misses some. The table shows some 2.1 million clones, with roughly 96% occurring only once. Specimen: naive CD4+ T cells sorted from blood. The receptors come from a man between 18 and 35 years old in good health. Both conserved end residues are part of each CDR3. The D gene is left open where the match is weak. Size tells how often a clone was seen (once, few, many) or the class of an expanded clone, and some rows leave it out.

j_call clone_size v_call d_call cdr3_nt cdr3_aa
TRBJ2-5 . TRBV11-2 TRBD1 TGTGCCAGCAGCTTCACCAGGACAGGAAAACTACAAGAGACCCAGTACTTC CASSFTRTGKLQETQYF
TRBJ1-5 . TRBV19 . TGTGCCAGTAGTATAGGGGGTTCTCAGCCCCAGCATTTT CASSIGGSQPQHF
TRBJ2-1 . TRBV19 . TGTGCCAGTAGTCCCTTCTACAATGAGCAGTTCTTC CASSPFYNEQFF
TRBJ2-1 . TRBV6-5 TRBD2 TGTGCCAGCAGTCTGAGCGGGAGCGCCAACAATGAGCAGTTCTTC CASSLSGSANNEQFF
TRBJ2-7 . TRBV7-9 . TGTGCCAGCAGCTCGACGGGGAGCTCCTACGAGCAGTACTTC CASSSTGSSYEQYF
TRBJ2-3 . TRBV2 TRBD2 TGTGCCAGCAACTCGGGAGGGGGGACAGATACGCAGTATTTT CASNSGGGTDTQYF
TRBJ1-6 once TRBV6-5 TRBD1 TGTGCCAGCAGGGAGACAGGGGCTAATTCACCCCTCCACTTT CASRETGANSPLHF
TRBJ1-5 few TRBV18 . TGTGCCAGCTCATCCGCCGGTGATCAGCCCCAGCATTTT CASSSAGDQPQHF
TRBJ1-5 once TRBV5-1 . TGCGCCAGCAGCTTGCCAGGGGACAATCAGCCCCAGCATTTT CASSLPGDNQPQHF
TRBJ1-1 . TRBV5-6 . TGTGCCAGCAGCTTGGGATCCGGGGTCACTGAAGCTTTCTTT CASSLGSGVTEAFF